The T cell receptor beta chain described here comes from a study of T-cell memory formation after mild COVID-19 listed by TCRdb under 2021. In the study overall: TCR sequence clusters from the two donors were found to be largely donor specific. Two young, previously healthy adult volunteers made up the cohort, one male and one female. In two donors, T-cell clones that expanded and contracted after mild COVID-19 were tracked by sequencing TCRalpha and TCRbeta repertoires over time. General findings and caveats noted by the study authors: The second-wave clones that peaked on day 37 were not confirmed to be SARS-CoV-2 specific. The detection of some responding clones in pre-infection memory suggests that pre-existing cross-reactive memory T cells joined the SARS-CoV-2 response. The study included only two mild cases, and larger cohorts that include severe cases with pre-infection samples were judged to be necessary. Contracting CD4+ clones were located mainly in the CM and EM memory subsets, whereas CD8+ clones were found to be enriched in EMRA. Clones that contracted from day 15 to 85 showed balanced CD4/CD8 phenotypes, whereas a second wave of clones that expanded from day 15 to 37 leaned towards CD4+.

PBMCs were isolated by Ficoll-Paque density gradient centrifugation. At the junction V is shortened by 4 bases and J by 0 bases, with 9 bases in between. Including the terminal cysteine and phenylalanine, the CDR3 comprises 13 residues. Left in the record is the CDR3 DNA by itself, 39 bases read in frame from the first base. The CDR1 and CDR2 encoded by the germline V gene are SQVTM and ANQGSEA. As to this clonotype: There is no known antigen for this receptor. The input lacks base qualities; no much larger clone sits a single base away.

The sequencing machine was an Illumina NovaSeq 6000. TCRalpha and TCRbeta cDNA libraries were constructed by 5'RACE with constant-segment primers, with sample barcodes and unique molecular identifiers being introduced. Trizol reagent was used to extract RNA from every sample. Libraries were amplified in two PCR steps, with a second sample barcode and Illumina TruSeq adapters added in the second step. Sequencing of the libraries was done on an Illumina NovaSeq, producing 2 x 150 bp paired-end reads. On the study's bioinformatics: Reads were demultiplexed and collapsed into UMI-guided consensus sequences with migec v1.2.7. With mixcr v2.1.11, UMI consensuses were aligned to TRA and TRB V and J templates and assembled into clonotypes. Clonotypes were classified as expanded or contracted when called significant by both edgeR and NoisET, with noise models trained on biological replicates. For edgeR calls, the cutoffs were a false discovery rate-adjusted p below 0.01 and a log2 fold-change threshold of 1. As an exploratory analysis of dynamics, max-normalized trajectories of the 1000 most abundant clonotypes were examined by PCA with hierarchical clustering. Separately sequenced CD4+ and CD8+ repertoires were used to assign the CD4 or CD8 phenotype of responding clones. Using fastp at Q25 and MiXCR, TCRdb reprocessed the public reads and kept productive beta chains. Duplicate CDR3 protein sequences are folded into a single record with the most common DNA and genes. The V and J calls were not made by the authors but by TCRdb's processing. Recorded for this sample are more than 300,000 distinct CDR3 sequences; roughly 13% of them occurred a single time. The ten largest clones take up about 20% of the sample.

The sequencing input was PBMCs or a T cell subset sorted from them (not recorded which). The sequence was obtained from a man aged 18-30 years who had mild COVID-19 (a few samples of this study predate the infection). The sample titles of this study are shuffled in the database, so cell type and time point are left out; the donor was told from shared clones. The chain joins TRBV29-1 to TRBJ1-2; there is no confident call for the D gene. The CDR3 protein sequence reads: CSVGTDSNYGYTF. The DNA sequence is TGCAGCGTTGGAACAGATTCTAACTATGGCTACACCTTC.